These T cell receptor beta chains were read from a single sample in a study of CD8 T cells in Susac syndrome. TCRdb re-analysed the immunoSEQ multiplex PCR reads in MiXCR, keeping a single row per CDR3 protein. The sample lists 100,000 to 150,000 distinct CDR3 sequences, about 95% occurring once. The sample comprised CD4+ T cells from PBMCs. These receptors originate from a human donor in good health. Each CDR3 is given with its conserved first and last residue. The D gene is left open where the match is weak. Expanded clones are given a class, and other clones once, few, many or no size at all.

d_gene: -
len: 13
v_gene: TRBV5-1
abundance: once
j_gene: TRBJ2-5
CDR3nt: TGCGCCAGCAGCTTCTACGGGAAAGAGACCCAGTACTTC
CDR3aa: CASSFYGKETQYF

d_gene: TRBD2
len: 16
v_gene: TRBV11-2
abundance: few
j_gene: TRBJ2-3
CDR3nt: TGTGCCAGCAGCCTCGTAGCGGGAGTGGGCACAGATACGCAGTATTTT
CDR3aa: CASSLVAGVGTDTQYF

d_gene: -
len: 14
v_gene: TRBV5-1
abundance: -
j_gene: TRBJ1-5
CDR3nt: TGCGCCAGCAGCTTGGACGGTTTTAATCAGCCCCAGCATTTT
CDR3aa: CASSLDGFNQPQHF

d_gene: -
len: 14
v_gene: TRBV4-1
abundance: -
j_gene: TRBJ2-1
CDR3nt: TGCGCCAGCAGCCAAGCGGCGGGGACCAATGAGCAGTTCTTC
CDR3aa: CASSQAAGTNEQFF

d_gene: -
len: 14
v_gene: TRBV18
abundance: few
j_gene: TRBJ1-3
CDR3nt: TGTGCCAGCTCACCAAGGGACTCTGGAAACACCATATATTTT
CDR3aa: CASSPRDSGNTIYF

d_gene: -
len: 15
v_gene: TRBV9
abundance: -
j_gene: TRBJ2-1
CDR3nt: TGTGCCAGCAGCGTAGCTAATGGGGTCGCCAATGAGCAGTTCTTC
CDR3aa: CASSVANGVANEQFF

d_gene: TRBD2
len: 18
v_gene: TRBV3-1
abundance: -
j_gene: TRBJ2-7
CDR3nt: TGTGCCAGCAGCCAAGGTACAGCGGGAGGCCTAAGCTCCTACGAGCAGTACTTC
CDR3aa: CASSQGTAGGLSSYEQYF

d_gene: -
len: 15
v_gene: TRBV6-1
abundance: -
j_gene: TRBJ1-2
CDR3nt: TGTGCCAGCAGTGAAAAACCTAACGGAGGGTATGGCTACACCTTC
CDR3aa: CASSEKPNGGYGYTF

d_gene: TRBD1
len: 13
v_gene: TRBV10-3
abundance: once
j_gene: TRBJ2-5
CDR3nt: TGTGCCATCAGTGGGACCCAGGGGGAAACCCAGTACTTC
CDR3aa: CAISGTQGETQYF

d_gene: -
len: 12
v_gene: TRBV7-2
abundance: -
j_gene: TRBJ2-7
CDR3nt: TGTGCCAGCAGCTTAGCGTACTCCGAGCAGTACTTC
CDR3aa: CASSLAYSEQYF

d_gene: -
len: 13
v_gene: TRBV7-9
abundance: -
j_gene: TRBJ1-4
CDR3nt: TGTGCCAGCAGTCGACATCCTAATGAAAAACTGTTTTTT
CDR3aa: CASSRHPNEKLFF

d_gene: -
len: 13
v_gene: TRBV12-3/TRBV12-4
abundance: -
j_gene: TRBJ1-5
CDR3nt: TGTGCCAGCAGCCAAGGACTTTCGCAGCCCCAGCATTTT
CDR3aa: CASSQGLSQPQHF

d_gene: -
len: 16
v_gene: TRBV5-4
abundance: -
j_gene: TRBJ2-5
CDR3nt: TGTGCCAGCAGCGAAACCGGGACTCCGCTGGGGGAGACCCAGTACTTC
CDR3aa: CASSETGTPLGETQYF

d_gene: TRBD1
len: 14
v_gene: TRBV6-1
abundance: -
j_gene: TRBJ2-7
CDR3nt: TGTGCCAGCCGAGTCCCGGGACAGGGTGGGGAGCAGTACTTC
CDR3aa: CASRVPGQGGEQYF

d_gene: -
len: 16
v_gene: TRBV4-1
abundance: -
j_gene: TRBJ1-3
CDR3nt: TGCGCCAGCAGCCAACGTAACTACCCTACTGGAAACACCATATATTTT
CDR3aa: CASSQRNYPTGNTIYF

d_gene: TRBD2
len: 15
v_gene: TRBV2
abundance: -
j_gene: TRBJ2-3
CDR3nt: TGTGCCAGCACCCCCCTAGCGGGGAGCACAGATACGCAGTATTTT
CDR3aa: CASTPLAGSTDTQYF

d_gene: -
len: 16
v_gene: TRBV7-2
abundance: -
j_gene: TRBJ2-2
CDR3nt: TGTGCCAGCAGCTTTTCTCCTAGGAAAAACACCGGGGAGCTGTTTTTT
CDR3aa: CASSFSPRKNTGELFF

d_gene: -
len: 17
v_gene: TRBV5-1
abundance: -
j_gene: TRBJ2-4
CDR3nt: TGCGCCAGCAGTCCCGGACAGGGAGGGGGCAAAAACGGCATTCAGTACTTC
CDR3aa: CASSPGQGGGKNGIQYF

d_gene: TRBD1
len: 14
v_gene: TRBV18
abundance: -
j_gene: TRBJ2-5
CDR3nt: TGTGCCAGCTCCCCTAACAGGGGTCAAGAGACCCAGTACTTC
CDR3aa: CASSPNRGQETQYF